Listed below are T cell receptor beta chains from one sample, sequenced in a study of CD8 T cells in ankylosing spondylitis. Each CDR3 protein is one row after TCRdb ran MiXCR on the 5' RACE reads. The sample has about 69,000 distinct CDR3 sequences, approximately 5% seen once; the top ten hold 2.2%. Sequencing used blood, either unsorted or a sorted T cell fraction (not recorded which). The receptors were sampled from a male donor with ankylosing spondylitis or in good health (not recorded which). Each CDR3 is given with its conserved first and last residue. Fields, in order: CDR3 length, clone size, V gene, J gene, D gene, CDR3 protein, CDR3 DNA. D genes are given only for firm matches. For some rows the clone size is stated as once, few or many, or as a class when expanded; others skip it.

13	many	TRBV5-1	TRBJ2-5	.	CASSLDVGGTQYF	TGCGCCAGCAGCTTGGACGTGGGCGGGACCCAGTACTTC
12	many	TRBV29-1	TRBJ2-1	TRBD1	CSELQGRHEQFF	TGCAGCGAGTTACAGGGGCGGCATGAGCAGTTCTTC
12	many	TRBV18	TRBJ1-1	TRBD1	CASSTGQGESFF	TGTGCCAGCTCAACAGGACAGGGAGAGTCTTTCTTT
18	many	TRBV7-3	TRBJ2-1	TRBD2	CASSFVPPLAGGHNEQFF	TGTGCCAGCAGCTTCGTGCCACCTCTAGCGGGGGGACACAATGAGCAGTTCTTC
13	many	TRBV2	TRBJ1-2	.	CASSEEGGFGYTF	TGTGCCAGCAGTGAAGAGGGGGGATTCGGCTACACCTTC
12	many	TRBV4-1	TRBJ2-7	.	CASSQENSLQYF	TGCGCCAGCAGCCAAGAGAACAGTCTGCAGTACTTC
15	few	TRBV6-1	TRBJ2-2	.	CASSQPVANTGELFF	TGTGCCAGCAGCCAACCCGTCGCGAACACCGGGGAGCTGTTTTTT
16	.	TRBV20-1	TRBJ2-3	TRBD2	CNAPRSGGQNTDTQYF	TGCAACGCCCCCCGTAGCGGGGGCCAGAACACAGATACGCAGTATTTT
19	many	TRBV20-1	TRBJ2-5	TRBD2	CSAKGTSGEGAADQETQYF	TGCAGTGCTAAAGGGACTAGCGGGGAGGGGGCCGCGGACCAAGAGACCCAGTACTTC
14	many	TRBV5-1	TRBJ1-3	.	CASSEGITGNTIYF	TGCGCCAGCAGCGAGGGCATTACTGGAAACACCATATATTTT
15	many	TRBV20-1	TRBJ1-3	.	CSARPPGISGNTIYF	TGCAGTGCTAGACCACCCGGAATCTCTGGAAACACCATATATTTT
12	many	TRBV20-1	TRBJ2-7	.	CSARGGINEQYF	TGCAGTGCTAGAGGGGGTATCAACGAGCAGTACTTC
16	many	TRBV11-3	TRBJ2-1	TRBD1	CASSSTQDRDYNEQFF	TGTGCCAGCAGCTCCACCCAGGACAGGGACTACAATGAGCAGTTCTTC
14	many	TRBV7-2	TRBJ1-3	.	CASSLSLPGNTIYF	TGTGCCAGCAGCTTAAGTCTGCCTGGAAACACCATATATTTT
13	many	TRBV29-1	TRBJ1-4	.	CSVLASVSEKLFF	TGCAGCGTCTTGGCCAGCGTGAGTGAAAAACTGTTTTTT
12	many	TRBV12-3/TRBV12-4	TRBJ2-5	.	CASTLGNTAGYF	TGTGCCAGCACTTTGGGAAACACCGCTGGGTACTTC
13	many	TRBV7-7	TRBJ2-7	.	CASRISNSYEQYF	TGTGCTAGCAGGATATCCAACTCCTACGAGCAGTACTTC
11	many	TRBV29-1	TRBJ2-3	.	CSVEDTDTQYF	TGCAGCGTTGAAGACACAGATACGCAGTATTTT
13	many	TRBV14	TRBJ2-4	.	CASSQGDPNIQYF	TGTGCCAGCAGCCAAGGGGACCCAAACATTCAGTACTTC
15	many	TRBV6-5	TRBJ2-7	.	CASSYIPRGAGEQYF	TGTGCCAGCAGTTACATCCCTCGGGGGGCCGGCGAGCAGTACTTC
12	many	TRBV7-2	TRBJ1-2	TRBD1	CASSELTGIYTF	TGTGCCAGCAGCGAACTGACAGGGATTTACACCTTC
15	many	TRBV12-3/TRBV12-4	TRBJ2-7	TRBD1	CASSTSYRGSYEQYF	TGTGCCAGCAGTACATCCTACAGGGGATCCTACGAGCAGTACTTC
12	many	TRBV20-1	TRBJ1-5	.	CSATDGHQPQHF	TGCAGTGCCACGGACGGTCATCAGCCCCAGCATTTT
12	many	TRBV6-2/TRBV6-3	TRBJ1-6	.	CASSYSEGPLHF	TGTGCCAGCAGTTACTCGGAAGGCCCCCTCCACTTT
13	many	TRBV20-1	TRBJ2-1	TRBD2	CSAGTSGYPEQFF	TGCAGTGCTGGGACTAGCGGGTATCCTGAGCAGTTCTTC